The rows below give T cell receptor beta chains drawn from one sample of a study of shared clonotypes between healthy human individuals. Repertoires were generated with immunoSEQ multiplex PCR, while TCRdb's copy carries only in-frame clones and drops some. The sample holds 550,000 to 850,000 clones, roughly 70% seen once. The sequencing input was memory CD4+ T cells sorted from blood. The origin of the receptors is a woman aged 25 to 39 in good health. The CDR3 runs from the conserved cysteine through the conserved F or W. The D gene is left open where the match is weak. Size tells how often a clone was seen (once, few, many) or the class of an expanded clone, and some rows leave it out.

TGTGCCAGTAGTATGACTGGGTTTCTACCCCAGCATTTT | CASSMTGFLPQHF | . | TRBJ1-5 | . | TRBV19
TGTGCCTGGAGATCCAGCGGGAGGAATGAGCAGTTCTTC | CAWRSSGRNEQFF | TRBD2 | TRBJ2-1 | . | TRBV30
TGTGCCAGCAGTTACTCCGGGTATTACTACAATGAGCAGTTCTTC | CASSYSGYYYNEQFF | . | TRBJ2-1 | . | TRBV6-5
TGTGCCAGCAGCTTGACAGGTCGAAGCAATCAGCCCCAGCATTTT | CASSLTGRSNQPQHF | . | TRBJ1-5 | . | TRBV5-5
TGTGCCTGGAGTCGTTCAGGGGTTCGGAATGAAAAACTGTTTTTT | CAWSRSGVRNEKLFF | . | TRBJ1-4 | . | TRBV30
TGCGCCAGCAGCTTAACTAGCGGGACTAAAGAGACCCAGTACTTC | CASSLTSGTKETQYF | TRBD2 | TRBJ2-5 | . | TRBV5-1
TGTGCCAGCAGTGGGACTAGCCGAGAGCAGTTCTTC | CASSGTSREQFF | TRBD2 | TRBJ2-1 | . | TRBV2
TGTGCCAGCAGCCAAGAGGATCGATGGACCAAAAACATTCAGTACTTC | CASSQEDRWTKNIQYF | . | TRBJ2-4 | . | TRBV11-3
TGTGCCAGCTCACCCACTTCGCAGGGGGAAGAGACCCAGTACTTC | CASSPTSQGEETQYF | TRBD1 | TRBJ2-5 | . | TRBV18
TGTGCCAGCAGCTTCCAGGACACAGGGGGGACTGAAGCTTTCTTT | CASSFQDTGGTEAFF | TRBD1 | TRBJ1-1 | few | TRBV7-6
TGTGCCAGCAGCTTAGCGCTGGGGAGGAATGAGCAGTTCTTC | CASSLALGRNEQFF | . | TRBJ2-1 | . | TRBV7-9
TGTGCCAGCAGCCACTTCGGACTAAAAGTGAGGAGCTACGAGCAGTACTTC | CASSHFGLKVRSYEQYF | . | TRBJ2-7 | . | TRBV7-8
TGTGCCAGCAGCCCCGGGACTGGCCTCGGGAGTGAGCAGTTCTTC | CASSPGTGLGSEQFF | . | TRBJ2-1 | . | TRBV5-4
TGTGCCAGCAGCCAGACTGCCCTAGTTGTCTCCGAGCAGTACTTC | CASSQTALVVSEQYF | . | TRBJ2-7 | . | TRBV7-2
TGTGCCAGCAGCTTCCGAAGCGGGACCCCCTACGAGCAGTACTTC | CASSFRSGTPYEQYF | TRBD2 | TRBJ2-7 | many | TRBV5-4
TGTGCCAGCGAGAGGCTTAGGAACACTGAAGCTTTCTTT | CASERLRNTEAFF | . | TRBJ1-1 | . | TRBV6-1
TGTGCCTGGAGTTCGGACAGATCAGATACGCAGTATTTT | CAWSSDRSDTQYF | . | TRBJ2-3 | . | TRBV30
TGTGCCAGCAGCATAGGAACAGGGTCCTGGGCCAACGTCCTGACTTTC | CASSIGTGSWANVLTF | . | TRBJ2-6 | . | TRBV7-3
TGTGCCAGCAGCGTAGGAGGGTTGGCGGGAGAAGAGACCCAGTACTTC | CASSVGGLAGEETQYF | TRBD2 | TRBJ2-5 | . | TRBV9
TGTGCCAGCAGCCAAGCGGGAGGGCCGGGGGAGACCCAGTACTTC | CASSQAGGPGETQYF | TRBD2 | TRBJ2-5 | few | TRBV5-4
TGTGCCAGCAGCCCGGGACAGACGAGAAAGGGAGACACTGAAGCTTTCTTT | CASSPGQTRKGDTEAFF | TRBD1 | TRBJ1-1 | . | TRBV5-4
TGTGCCAGCAGCCGGAGCGACGAGCAGTACTTC | CASSRSDEQYF | . | TRBJ2-7 | . | TRBV6-6
TGTGCCAGCACTGTGATAATGGGCACCGGGGAGCTGTTTTTT | CASTVIMGTGELFF | . | TRBJ2-2 | . | TRBV28
TGTGCCAGCAGCCTTTCCGAGGGTGAAGCTTTCTTT | CASSLSEGEAFF | . | TRBJ1-1 | . | TRBV7-9
TGTGCCAGCAGCTTAGGGTGGGGACTAGCTAATGAGCAGTTCTTC | CASSLGWGLANEQFF | TRBD2 | TRBJ2-1 | . | TRBV7-2
TGTGCCAGCAGCTCAGGGACAGGCCCGGGCCAAGAGACCCAGTACTTC | CASSSGTGPGQETQYF | TRBD1 | TRBJ2-5 | . | TRBV7-2
TGTGCCAGCAGCAGAGGACTCGGACTAGCGGGAGAAGATGAGCAGTTCTTC | CASSRGLGLAGEDEQFF | TRBD2 | TRBJ2-1 | . | TRBV4-2